This T cell receptor (beta chain) emerged from a study of T cell clonotyping in hematopoietic cell transplantation. Repertoires were generated with immunoSEQ multiplex PCR, while TCRdb's copy carries only in-frame clones and drops some. The repertoire has tens of thousands of clones, less than 95% of them found once; the top ten carry about 0.8%. Findings and limits, study-wide: After transplant, recipient diversity fell while pathologically expanded clonotypes grew through day 180.

The CDR3 consists of 18 residues. The V segment lost 5 bases and the J segment 5 bases; nucleotides outside the gene matches: 15. Germline values: CDR1 KGHSH, CDR2 LQKENI. Note on this clone: Its antigen is unidentified.

The chain joins TRBV18 to TRBJ2-1; 10 bases line up with TRBD2. This TCR came from a woman between 45 and 60 years old in good health. Some clones in this sample may be carry-over from other donors' samples. The material sequenced was peripheral blood mononuclear cells. The CDR3 sequence is CASSKERGGIVQNNEQFF. The CDR3 bases are TGTGCCAGCTCAAAAGAGCGGGGGGGAATAGTCCAAAACAATGAGCAGTTCTTC.